Below are 18 T cell receptor beta chains sequenced from a single sample in a study of regulatory T cells in long-lasting Graves disease. Time point noted: newly diagnosed GD, antithyroid drugs for less than 3 months. From PBMCs, RNA was extracted and then used to make the TCR library. The TCR beta library used iRepertoire HTBI primers with Arm-PCR amplification of CDR3. TCRdb independently ran MiXCR on the multiplex PCR reads; one entry per CDR3 protein. The sample lists under 300,000 distinct CDR3 sequences, around 17% occurring once. Source: peripheral blood mononuclear cells (PBMCs), taken at new diagnosis, from a patient treated with antithyroid drugs. Receptor source: a female donor with Graves disease.

This clonotype was recorded at least ten times. J is TRBJ1-2 and V is TRBV6-1, with TRBD1 matching over 10 bases. The junction had 7 bases not matched to a gene; V was cut back by 8 bases and J by 7 bases. The length of the CDR3 is 13 residues. The germline V gene encodes CDR1 MNHNS and CDR2 SASEGT. Written as DNA, the CDR3 is TGTGCCAGCTTCAGGGGGACAGGGGTTGGCTACACCTTC. Protein sequence: CASFRGTGVGYTF.

In its sample, this clonotype was seen many times. The chain combines TRBV2 with TRBJ1-1; no clear D gene. V lost 8 bases, J lost 0 bases, and 7 bases lay in between. This CDR3 is built from 12 residues. In germline, CDR1 is SNHLY, CDR2 FYNNEI. DNA of the CDR3: TGTGCCAGCCGAACAATGAACACTGAAGCTTTCTTT. This codes for CASRTMNTEAFF.

This rearrangement joins TRBV20-1 to TRBJ2-2; D gene ambiguous. V shed 6 bases and J shed 3 bases, with 8 bases lying between them. The CDR3 runs to 12 residues. CDR1 is DFQATT, CDR2 SNEGSKA, per germline (reference sequence). The CDR3 protein is CSAGKDTGELFF. The CDR3 DNA is TGCAGTGCCGGCAAAGACACCGGGGAGCTGTTTTTT.

This clonotype was seen repeatedly, ten times or more. The J gene is TRBJ1-4, the V gene TRBV5-6; 9 nucleotides agree with TRBD1. The CDR3 totals 15 residues. Germline V gene sequence: CDR1 SGHDT, CDR2 YYEEEE. Trimming cost V 0 bases and J 8 bases; bases outside gene matches: 5. The CDR3 is CASSLVGQGDEKLFF. As DNA, the CDR3 is TGTGCCAGCAGCTTGGTGGGACAGGGAGACGAAAAACTGTTTTTT.

This clonotype was recorded many times. The gene calls are TRBV27 and TRBJ1-1; D is possibly TRBD1 (5 bases). CDR3 length: 12 amino acids. Per the germline V gene, CDR1 is MNHEY and CDR2 is SMNVEV (reference sequence). Between the trimmed V and J ends, which lost 10 bases and 1 base, there was a span of 10 bases. The CDR3 reads CATMTANTEAFF. In nucleotides, the CDR3 is TGTGCCACCATGACAGCGAACACTGAAGCTTTCTTT.

The chain carries TRBV13 and TRBJ1-4; maybe TRBD1 (5 bases). V was shortened by 4 bases and J by 5 bases, with 17 bases between the two germline ends. The CDR3 is made up of 16 amino acids. Germline lookup yields CDR1 PRHDT and CDR2 FYEKMQ (reference sequence). The chain's CDR3 is CASSSRSQGLNEKLFF. DNA for the CDR3: TGTGCCAGCAGCTCTCGGTCCCAGGGTCTCAATGAAAAACTGTTTTTT.

This clonotype showed up many times. The chain recombines TRBV7-9 with TRBJ1-4, with a tentative D call TRBD1 (6 bases). Germline loops: CDR1 SEHNR, CDR2 FQNEAQ (reference sequence). The CDR3 length is 16 residues. V was pared by 5 bases and J by 5 bases, with 18 bases between. The CDR3 DNA follows: TGTGCCAGCAGCACAGGTTGGGGGCGCTTGAATGAAAAACTGTTTTTT. This encodes CASSTGWGRLNEKLFF.

This clonotype was detected many times. The chain combines TRBV12-3 or TRBV12-4 with TRBJ2-3; 14 bases map to TRBD2. The CDR3 runs to 17 residues. Trimming removed 6 bases from V and 4 bases from J; junction bases left unmatched: 9. CDR3 sequence (DNA): TGTGCCAGCAGCTCGACTAGCGGGAGGGCCGTAGCAGATACGCAGTATTTT. Residues: CASSSTSGRAVADTQYF.

This clonotype was seen many times. V is TRBV24-1 and J is TRBJ2-6; 8 nucleotides align to TRBD1. The J segment lost 2 bases and the V segment lost 3 bases, leaving 11 bases of the junction unmatched. Germline CDR1 reads KGHDR; CDR2 reads SFDVKD. CDR3 size: 19 residues. The DNA for the CDR3 is TGTGCCACCAGTGATCCCTCAGGACAGGGAGAGGCTGGGGCCAACGTCCTGACTTTC. Translation: CATSDPSGQGEAGANVLTF.

A note on this clonotype: A junction end diverges from the germline sequence, so it may reflect a read error. V is TRBV13 and J is TRBJ2-5, with 8 bases identical to TRBD2. Germline V gives CDR1 PRHDT, CDR2 FYEKMQ (reference sequence). CDR3 size: 13 residues. This chain's CDR3 is CSSSLGGRETQYF. CDR3 nucleotide sequence: TGTTCCAGCAGCTTAGGCGGGAGGGAGACCCAGTACTTC.

As for this clonotype: A much larger clone sits a single nucleotide away, making a read error possible. J is TRBJ2-3 and V is TRBV4-1; D might be TRBD2 (5 bases). The J call is doubtful: the DNA matches TRBJ2-1 better. Germline V CDR1 and CDR2: MGHRA, YSYEKL. CDR3 length: 18 amino acids. The chain's CDR3 is CASSQAQLRVVSNNGQFF. The CDR3 region has the DNA TGCGCCAGCAGCCAAGCACAGCTGAGGGTTGTAAGCAACAATGGGCAGTTCTTC.

This clonotype was seen once. A far larger clone is just one base off, so this is likely a read error. The V call is TRBV12-3 or TRBV12-4, the J call TRBJ1-1; D might be TRBD1 (5 bases). The J call is uncertain, as TRBJ2-3 better fits the DNA end. The CDR3 extends over 14 amino acids. In nucleotides, the CDR3 is TGTGCCAGCACCGAGACAGTTCCCACAGATACGCAGTATTTT. Translation gives CASTETVPTDTQYF.

This clonotype was seen many times. The chain has TRBV20-1 and TRBJ1-4, with D tentatively TRBD1 (5 bases). The ends were cut back, 6 bases at V and 0 bases at J, with 11 bases in the middle. The CDR3 sequence is 14 residues long. Germline CDR1 is DFQATT and CDR2 is SNEGSKA (reference sequence). This CDR3 reads CSAGAGPTNEKLFF. CDR3 bases: TGCAGTGCCGGCGCGGGGCCAACTAATGAAAAACTGTTTTTT.

This clonotype was detected ten times or more. V is TRBV12-3 or TRBV12-4 and J is TRBJ2-5; TRBD2 aligns across 8 bases. V was pared by 5 bases and J by 5 bases, with 7 bases of the junction left unmatched. This CDR3 has 14 residues. In DNA form, the CDR3 reads TGTGCCAGCAGTCGTCCGGGACTAGGGGAGACCCAGTACTTC. Protein: CASSRPGLGETQYF.

This clonotype came up many times. This chain uses TRBV28 with TRBJ2-3; D tentatively fits TRBD1 or TRBD2 (5 bases each). V was trimmed by 6 bases and J by 5 bases, leaving 21 bases between them. The CDR3 runs 16 residues. Germline CDR1 is MDHEN and CDR2 is SYDVKM. The CDR3 nucleotides are TGTGCCAGCAGATCCCCGGGACCCCCCACACGAGATACGCAGTATTTT. Translating it yields CASRSPGPPTRDTQYF.

In its sample, this clonotype was seen many times. The chain joins TRBV28 to TRBJ1-1; weak D call: TRBD1 (6 bases). CDR1 and CDR2 from the germline V gene are MDHEN and SYDVKM. The CDR3 consists of 14 residues. V was cut by 8 bases and J by 0 bases, with 13 bases left in between. CDR3 nucleotide sequence: TGTGCCAGCGTTTCCGGACAGTTGAACACTGAAGCTTTCTTT. Translation gives CASVSGQLNTEAFF.

This clonotype was recorded at least ten times. The rearrangement joins TRBV5-6 to TRBJ2-7; 9 bases line up with TRBD2. CDR3 length: 19 amino acids. J lost 2 bases, V lost 2 bases, and 17 bases had no gene match. Germline V gene lookup returns CDR1 SGHDT and CDR2 YYEEEE. CDR3 DNA: TGTGCCAGCAGCTTTCCCCTCACTAAGCGGGAGGACATTACCTACGAGCAGTACTTC. Encoded protein: CASSFPLTKREDITYEQYF.

This clonotype came up a few times. This may arise from a read error, as a much more abundant clone is one base away. This chain uses TRBV2 with TRBJ2-5; no clear D. The CDR3 spans 11 residues. V was shortened by 7 bases and J by 4 bases, with 7 bases between the two germline ends. Germline loops: CDR1 SNHLY, CDR2 FYNNEI. DNA of the CDR3: TGTGCCAGCACGGTTCGAGAGACCCAGTACTTC. This gives the protein CASTVRETQYF.